This TCR beta chain was sequenced during a study of blood T cell repertoires in COVID-19. As for the study in general: COVID-19 samples from acute and convalescent phases originated in the United States, Italy and Spain.

Libraries were prepared by immunoSEQ multiplex PCR; TCRdb keeps only in-frame clonotypes and omits some of them. Among roughly 100,000 clones listed, around 90% were seen once. Germline V gene sequence: CDR1 MDHEN, CDR2 SYDVKM. This CDR3 region has 15 residues. J was trimmed by 7 bases and V by 5 bases; bases with no gene match: 9. The source is a human donor in a cohort sampled during active COVID-19. The sequenced sample consisted of peripheral blood. The chain carries TRBV28 and TRBJ1-5, with 9 positions matching TRBD1. The CDR3 here is CASSPPGQGNQPQHF. The CDR3, as DNA: TGTGCCAGCAGTCCACCGGGACAGGGAAACCAGCCCCAGCATTTT.